This TCR beta chain originates from a study of shared clonotypes between healthy human individuals. Study outcomes and limitations: Approximately 4.9% of naive CD4 clonotypes were shared across a handful of donors. Researchers sampled only blood; tissue repertoires likely differ. Clonotypes not shared had lower generation probabilities than those common to all four donors.

The naive CD8 subset, CD45RO-negative cells positively selected for CCR7, excluded terminally differentiated effector memory CD45RA+ cells. Every donor was a Caucasian adult from Nashville, Tennessee. Clones were sequenced by immunoSEQ multiplex PCR, and TCRdb holds only the in-frame ones, with some missing. The table has 550,000 to 650,000 clones, around 96% seen once; the top ten hold about 0.11%. A note on this clone: What it binds is unknown.

The CDR3 sequence is 12 residues long. This clonotype originated in a woman aged 25 to 45 in good health. The V and J genes are TRBV21-1 and TRBJ1-2. TRBV21-1 is described as a pseudogene. Sequenced sample: naive CD8+ T cells sorted from blood. The CDR3: CASSKGIVGYTF. CDR3 nucleotides: TGTGCCAGCAGCAAAGGCATCGTTGGCTACACCTTC.